This T cell receptor beta chain was identified in a study of blood T cell repertoires in COVID-19. This clone was seen only a few times. TCRdb's copy holds only in-frame clones and misses some; the assay was immunoSEQ multiplex PCR. Among some 260,000 clones listed, 70% to 90% were seen once. Sequencing used peripheral blood. The TCR was taken from a human donor in a cohort sampled during active COVID-19.

The CDR3 sequence is CASGSPGTGIDEQYF. CDR3 coding DNA: TGTGCTAGTGGTTCGCCCGGGACAGGGATTGATGAGCAGTACTTC. The chain carries TRBV12-5 and TRBJ2-7, with 9 positions matching TRBD1. V gave up 4 bases and J gave up 7 bases; unmatched junction bases: 11. This CDR3 region has 15 residues. Germline V gene data show CDR1 as LGHNT and CDR2 as FRNRAP.